Sequencing of this T cell receptor (beta chain) was carried out in a study of T cell repertoires in cytomegalovirus infection. As for the study in general: CMV infection and matching HLA type were both indicated by public TCR beta signatures.

One entry per CDR3 protein results from TCRdb running MiXCR on the reads. The sample lists about 460,000 distinct CDR3 sequences; 11% were seen once. Germline V gene data show CDR1 as DFQATT and CDR2 as SNEGSKA (reference sequence). The CDR3 spans 13 residues. After removal of 4 bases from V and 9 bases from J, the junction contained 6 bases not matched to a gene. Notes on the study in general: The cumulative frequency of public TCR beta families identified carriers of CMV plus the relevant HLA. Dominant in the ex vivo response were TCR beta clonotypes restricted by HLA-C and specific for CMV.

This clonotype has more than one count but fewer than ten. Its antigen is unknown. The origin of this receptor is a human donor in good health (CMV status not recorded). Some clones in this sample may be carry-over from other donors' samples. Material: PBMCs. The rearrangement uses TRBV20-1 and TRBJ2-2, with 9 bases fitting TRBD1. The chain's CDR3 is CSAKDRGERELFF. In DNA, the CDR3 is TGCAGTGCTAAAGACAGGGGGGAGAGGGAGCTGTTTTTT.